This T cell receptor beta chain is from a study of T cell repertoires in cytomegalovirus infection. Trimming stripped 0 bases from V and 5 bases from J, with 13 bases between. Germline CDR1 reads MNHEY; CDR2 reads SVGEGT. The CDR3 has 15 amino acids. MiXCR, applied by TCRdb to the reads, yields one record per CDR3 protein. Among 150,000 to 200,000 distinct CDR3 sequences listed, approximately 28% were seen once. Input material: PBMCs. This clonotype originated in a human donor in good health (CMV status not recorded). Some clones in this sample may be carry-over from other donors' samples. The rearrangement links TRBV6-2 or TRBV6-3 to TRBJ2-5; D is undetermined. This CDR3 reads CASSYSDVLPETQYF. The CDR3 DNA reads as TGTGCCAGCAGTTACTCGGACGTTCTCCCGGAGACCCAGTACTTC.